The rows below give T cell receptor beta chains drawn from one sample of a study of cytomegalovirus exposure and HLA in healthy donors. Repertoires were generated with immunoSEQ multiplex PCR, while TCRdb's copy carries only in-frame clones and drops some. The sample has some 120,000 clones, about 69% seen once. The sample was PBMCs. The receptors derive from a man aged 25 to 45 in good health and CMV-seronegative. CDR3s include the opening cysteine and the closing phenylalanine or tryptophan. The D gene is left open where the match is weak. Size is stated for part of the rows, as once, few or many counts, or as a class when the clone is expanded.

cdr3_aa cdr3_nt cdr3_length clone_size j_call d_call v_call
CASSQATGLGQETQYF TGCGCCAGCAGCCAAGCGACAGGCTTGGGGCAAGAGACCCAGTACTTC 16 - TRBJ2-5 - TRBV4-1
CASSPDRTYGYTF TGTGCCAGCAGTCCCGACAGGACTTATGGCTACACCTTC 13 - TRBJ1-2 - TRBV28
CASSGTGYGYTF TGTGCCAGCAGTGGGACAGGGTATGGCTACACCTTC 12 once TRBJ1-2 TRBD1 TRBV28
CASHLRGQGFNEQFF TGTGCCAGCCACCTGCGGGGACAGGGGTTCAATGAGCAGTTCTTC 15 - TRBJ2-1 TRBD1 TRBV7-2
CAISGGDNQPQHF TGTGCCATCAGTGGGGGGGACAATCAGCCCCAGCATTTT 13 few TRBJ1-5 - TRBV10-3
CASRPPGGSGNTIYF TGTGCCAGCAGGCCCCCAGGGGGATCTGGAAACACCATATATTTT 15 - TRBJ1-3 TRBD1 TRBV6-5
CASSQDGWRNSYNEQFF TGCGCCAGCAGCCAAGATGGTTGGCGGAATTCCTACAATGAGCAGTTCTTC 17 - TRBJ2-1 - TRBV4-1
CASSLIGTGGQETQYF TGCGCCAGCAGCTTGATCGGAACAGGGGGACAAGAGACCCAGTACTTC 16 - TRBJ2-5 TRBD1 TRBV5-1
CASRWTGKNQPQHF TGTGCCAGCAGATGGACAGGGAAGAATCAGCCCCAGCATTTT 14 - TRBJ1-5 TRBD1 TRBV28
CASSQEVPGGALFTGELFF TGTGCCAGCAGCCAAGAGGTTCCAGGGGGTGCTTTATTCACCGGGGAGCTGTTTTTT 19 - TRBJ2-2 TRBD1 TRBV4-2
CASSYSAGELWDEQFF TGTGCCAGCAGTTACTCTGCGGGGGAGCTGTGGGATGAGCAGTTCTTC 16 - TRBJ2-1 TRBD2 TRBV6-5
CASSLSGTSHPNEQFF TGTGCCAGCAGCTTATCGGGGACTAGCCACCCCAATGAGCAGTTCTTC 16 once TRBJ2-1 TRBD2 TRBV7-2
CASSLVGSEQYF TGTGCCAGCAGCTTAGTCGGGAGCGAGCAGTACTTC 12 - TRBJ2-7 - TRBV11-2
CASSLYNRGQNIQYF TGTGCCAGCAGTTTATACAACAGGGGGCAAAACATTCAGTACTTC 15 - TRBJ2-4 TRBD1 TRBV27
CASARTQGTETQYF TGTGCCAGCGCTAGAACACAGGGGACTGAGACCCAGTACTTC 14 - TRBJ2-5 - TRBV27